The present TCR beta chain was sequenced within a study of blood T cell repertoires in COVID-19 (dated by TCRdb to about 2020). Study-wide context: Samples from collaborators originated in the United States, Italy and Spain and spanned both the acute and convalescent phases of COVID-19. The material from the prospective study consisted of cDNA or gDNA derived from T cells, B-cell-depleted T cells, or PBMCs. The dataset comprised deeply sampled blood TCRbeta repertoires from subjects exposed to, actively infected with, or recovered from COVID-19. The repertoires were released in a freely available public database intended as a resource for research on the immune response to SARS-CoV-2. The samples were drawn from the first 160 participants of the ongoing ImmuneRACE study and from 1,254 subjects provided by 6 global collaborators. Nearly every sample came with metadata listing a de-identified subject ID, COVID-19 status, age in years and sex. HLA class I and class II types, where available, came from metadata supplied by the sample provider rather than from assay-based typing. Overall study outcomes, separate from this receptor: How much clinical and demographic metadata was included differed by source and by participant, and the metadata was provided uncurated.

TCRbeta CDR3 regions were amplified from genomic DNA using the immunoSEQ Assay, a bias-controlled multiplex PCR. On the authors' methods: Within the assay, amplification of reference gene primers was used to estimate how many nucleated cells each sample contained. Sequence reads were collapsed and filtered to measure the absolute abundance of every unique TCRbeta CDR3 rearrangement. For each sample, productive Simpson clonality was calculated as the square root of Simpson's diversity index across productive rearrangements. TCRdb stores this immuneACCESS table with in-frame sequences only. Part of the clones is absent; in the studies checked, under half of the shortfall reflects unresolved V genes, and no reason is known for the rest. V, J and clone size are taken as reported in that table, and D and trimming were inferred from the DNA itself. In this sample the table shows roughly 130,000 clones, about four fifths of which occur a single time. The ten largest account for about an eighth of the sample.

Another Seattle source contributed samples from volunteer blood donors who had recovered from COVID-19. Each collaborating institution followed its own protocols to collect whole blood in K2EDTA tubes. For TCRbeta analysis, collaborators shipped samples as frozen whole blood, isolated PBMCs, or DNA extracted from either of those sample types. As for this clone: Its binding antigen is unknown. Base qualities are missing; no much larger clone stands one base away.

Source material: peripheral blood. This clonotype was sampled from a woman in her 30s who had recovered from COVID-19.

The DNA is TGTGCCAGCAGCGCACGGGTCATAGATACGCAGTATTTT. This yields the protein CASSARVIDTQYF. Recombination connected TRBV6-4 to TRBJ2-3, with an unclear D gene assignment. The germline V gene specifies MRHNA as CDR1 and SNTAGT as CDR2. V is shortened by 6 bases, J by 5 bases, and the region joining them spans 12 bases. The CDR3 runs 13 residues from the cysteine to the phenylalanine. Only CDR3 DNA is held: 39 bases, read in frame from base 1.